Listed below are T cell receptor beta chains from one sample, sequenced in a study of blood T cell repertoires in COVID-19. Produced via immunoSEQ multiplex PCR; TCRdb's table is partial and in-frame only. Seen here are 55,000 to 65,000 clones, 80% to 95% observed once, and the top ten hold 2% to 2.5%. Material for sequencing was peripheral blood. The receptors were gathered from a man aged 55 to 69 with acute or convalescent COVID-19. Both conserved end residues are part of each CDR3. D genes are given only for firm matches. Size tells how often a clone was seen (once, few, many) or the class of an expanded clone, and some rows leave it out.

D: TRBD1
size: .
V: TRBV7-2
J: TRBJ2-5
CDR3: CASSAVGTGRWETQYF
DNA: TGTGCCAGCAGCGCCGTGGGGACAGGGAGGTGGGAGACCCAGTACTTC

D: .
size: .
V: TRBV15
J: TRBJ1-2
CDR3: CATSIGGVGGYTF
DNA: TGTGCCACCAGCATCGGGGGGGTAGGCGGCTACACCTTC

D: TRBD2
size: .
V: TRBV10-3
J: TRBJ2-5
CDR3: CAISESTVGAGYQETQYF
DNA: TGTGCCATCAGTGAGTCGACTGTAGGAGCGGGGTACCAAGAGACCCAGTACTTC

D: .
size: .
V: TRBV11-2
J: TRBJ2-5
CDR3: CASGPSFETQYF
DNA: TGTGCCAGCGGGCCGAGTTTCGAGACCCAGTACTTC

D: TRBD1
size: .
V: TRBV29-1
J: TRBJ1-5
CDR3: CSVTTGVGQPQHF
DNA: TGCAGCGTCACCACAGGGGTAGGGCAGCCCCAGCATTTT

D: .
size: .
V: TRBV19
J: TRBJ1-5
CDR3: CASSIDRNRDYSNQPQHF
DNA: TGTGCCAGTAGTATAGATCGAAACAGGGATTATAGCAATCAGCCCCAGCATTTT

D: .
size: .
V: TRBV6-5
J: TRBJ1-4
CDR3: CASSPRGTNEKLFF
DNA: TGTGCCAGCAGTCCGCGGGGTACTAATGAAAAACTGTTTTTT

D: TRBD2
size: once
V: TRBV28
J: TRBJ2-7
CDR3: CASRAGGDYEQYF
DNA: TGTGCCAGCAGAGCGGGAGGAGACTACGAGCAGTACTTC

D: TRBD2
size: .
V: TRBV15
J: TRBJ2-5
CDR3: CATSRDMRPSGSRGFKTQYF
DNA: TGTGCCACCAGCAGAGATATGAGGCCTAGCGGGAGTCGAGGGTTTAAGACCCAGTACTTC

D: TRBD1
size: .
V: TRBV19
J: TRBJ1-5
CDR3: CASSIRTGTGNQPQHF
DNA: TGTGCCAGTAGTATCAGAACCGGGACAGGGAATCAGCCCCAGCATTTT

D: .
size: .
V: TRBV5-1
J: TRBJ2-7
CDR3: CASSLRTPSDEQYF
DNA: TGCGCCAGCAGCCTCAGGACTCCCAGTGACGAGCAGTACTTC

D: .
size: .
V: TRBV10-3
J: TRBJ2-5
CDR3: CAISESNPGAPSNQYF
DNA: TGTGCCATCAGTGAGTCGAACCCAGGGGCGCCCTCGAACCAGTACTTC

D: TRBD1
size: once
V: TRBV19
J: TRBJ1-5
CDR3: CASSMSRGDNQPQHF
DNA: TGTGCCAGTAGTATGAGCAGGGGGGACAATCAGCCCCAGCATTTT

D: .
size: .
V: TRBV28
J: TRBJ2-7
CDR3: CASSLRTGSRGQYF
DNA: TGTGCCAGCAGTTTACGTACAGGGTCCAGGGGGCAGTACTTC

D: .
size: .
V: TRBV29-1
J: TRBJ1-1
CDR3: CSAGQFRGRNTEAFF
DNA: TGCAGCGCGGGACAATTTCGGGGTAGGAACACTGAAGCTTTCTTT

D: TRBD1
size: once
V: TRBV7-6
J: TRBJ1-2
CDR3: CASSLGLPSTGTESSNYGYTF
DNA: TGTGCCAGCAGCTTGGGCTTACCATCTACCGGGACAGAGAGTTCTAACTATGGCTACACCTTC

D: TRBD2
size: once
V: TRBV30
J: TRBJ2-7
CDR3: CAWSVTSGKIGEQYF
DNA: TGTGCCTGGAGTGTGACTAGCGGGAAAATCGGCGAGCAGTACTTC

D: TRBD2
size: .
V: TRBV9
J: TRBJ2-3
CDR3: CASSEGGLASTDTQYF
DNA: TGTGCCAGCAGCGAGGGGGGACTAGCCAGCACAGATACGCAGTATTTT

D: TRBD1
size: .
V: TRBV27
J: TRBJ1-1
CDR3: CASSDRGTGTEAFF
DNA: TGTGCCAGCAGTGACAGGGGGACGGGCACTGAAGCTTTCTTT

D: .
size: .
V: TRBV6-5
J: TRBJ2-7
CDR3: CASSYTDMGGLEQYF
DNA: TGTGCCAGCAGTTACACGGACATGGGGGGTCTCGAGCAGTACTTC

D: .
size: .
V: TRBV12-3/TRBV12-4
J: TRBJ1-2
CDR3: CASSSQGRGGYTF
DNA: TGTGCCAGCAGTTCTCAGGGTCGCGGAGGGTACACCTTC

D: TRBD2
size: .
V: TRBV11-3
J: TRBJ2-1
CDR3: CASSLVGTAGTSTYNEQFF
DNA: TGTGCCAGCAGCTTAGTTGGGACAGCCGGGACTAGCACCTACAATGAGCAGTTCTTC

D: TRBD2
size: .
V: TRBV5-1
J: TRBJ2-7
CDR3: CASRPTSGSLDEQYF
DNA: TGCGCCAGCAGACCGACTAGCGGGAGTCTGGACGAGCAGTACTTC

D: .
size: .
V: TRBV5-1
J: TRBJ1-4
CDR3: CASSGEGGREKLFF
DNA: TGCGCCAGCAGCGGGGAGGGCGGCCGGGAAAAACTGTTTTTT

D: TRBD2
size: .
V: TRBV5-1
J: TRBJ2-1
CDR3: CASSLRTAGLAVYNEQFF
DNA: TGCGCCAGCAGCTTACGTACTGCTGGACTAGCGGTCTACAATGAGCAGTTCTTC

D: .
size: .
V: TRBV5-5
J: TRBJ2-7
CDR3: CASRLSPGARTNEQYF
DNA: TGTGCCAGCAGACTGAGCCCAGGGGCCCGAACTAACGAGCAGTACTTC

D: .
size: .
V: TRBV9
J: TRBJ1-4
CDR3: CASSVGGGVTNEKLFF
DNA: TGTGCCAGCAGCGTCGGCGGGGGGGTGACTAATGAAAAACTGTTTTTT

D: .
size: .
V: TRBV28
J: TRBJ1-1
CDR3: CASSLPGPGKAFF
DNA: TGTGCCAGCAGTCTGCCCGGACCAGGGAAAGCTTTCTTT